These T cell receptor beta chains were read from a single sample in a study of control samples from healthy donors and cancer patients. Sequencing used immunoSEQ multiplex PCR; TCRdb keeps in-frame clones, though not all of them. The data contain about 410,000 clones, approximately 90% of them singletons. The sequenced sample was PBMCs. All receptors come from a man in his forties with head and neck cancer. CDR3s include the opening cysteine and the closing phenylalanine or tryptophan. D genes are given only for firm matches. Expanded clones get a size class; other rows say once, few or many, or leave the size out.

j_gene	v_gene	abundance	d_gene	CDR3nt	CDR3aa
TRBJ2-1	TRBV19	once	.	TGTGCCAGTAGGGACGGACGAGATGAGCAGTTCTTC	CASRDGRDEQFF
TRBJ2-3	TRBV24-1	.	TRBD1	TGTGCCACCAGTGACCACGGGACAGGGAATTACTGGTGGACAGATACGCAGTATTTT	CATSDHGTGNYWWTDTQYF
TRBJ2-6	TRBV28	.	.	TGTGCCAGCAGCCTAAGGGGAGCTGGGGCCAACGTCCTGACTTTC	CASSLRGAGANVLTF
TRBJ2-5	TRBV6-6	.	.	TGTGCCAGCAGATCCGAGGCTAGCTTCCAAGAGACCCAGTACTTC	CASRSEASFQETQYF
TRBJ1-6	TRBV3-1/TRBV3-2	.	TRBD1	TGTGCCAGCAGCCAAAGGGACAGGGATTCACCCCTCCACTTT	CASSQRDRDSPLHF
TRBJ2-3	TRBV4-3	.	.	TGCGCCAGTGCGGAAGGGACAAGCACAGATACGCAGTATTTT	CASAEGTSTDTQYF
TRBJ1-2	TRBV7-9	.	.	TGTGCCAGCAGCCCCTACAGCGAAGGCCACCCCCTCTATGGCTACACCTTC	CASSPYSEGHPLYGYTF
TRBJ2-2	TRBV7-3	.	.	TGTGCCAGCAGCTCCGGACTAACAACCGGGGAGCTGTTTTTT	CASSSGLTTGELFF
TRBJ2-4	TRBV4-1	.	.	TGCGCCAGCAGCCAAGATCACGCTGTAGCCAAAAACATTCAGTACTTC	CASSQDHAVAKNIQYF
TRBJ1-3	TRBV6-1	.	.	TGTGCCAGCAGTGAGGCGGGGACTGGAAACACCATATATTTT	CASSEAGTGNTIYF
TRBJ1-1	TRBV11-1	once	.	TGTGCCAGCAGCTTTGTATCGAACACTGAAGCTTTCTTT	CASSFVSNTEAFF
TRBJ2-1	TRBV3-1/TRBV3-2	.	.	TGTGCCAGCAGCCACGACCTTGCGGGGTCCGGGAGCGATGAGCAGTTCTTC	CASSHDLAGSGSDEQFF
TRBJ1-1	TRBV7-2	.	.	TGTGCCAGCAGCTTGTCCCGCCTGGAAGCTTTCTTT	CASSLSRLEAFF
TRBJ2-7	TRBV27	.	.	TGTGCCAGCAGTTTATCGGGCGGGCCGTTGGACTTC	CASSLSGGPLDF
TRBJ2-3	TRBV19	.	.	TGTGCCAGTAGCTCCGGGGGCCGACAGGGTACGCAGTATTTT	CASSSGGRQGTQYF
TRBJ2-3	TRBV10-3	.	.	TGTGCCATCAGCCCAGAAGGCGGGGCCACAGATACGCAGTATTTT	CAISPEGGATDTQYF
TRBJ1-5	TRBV9	.	.	TGTGCCAGCAGCGTAAGTGGGCTCCAGCCCCAGCATTTT	CASSVSGLQPQHF
TRBJ2-1	TRBV12-5	few	TRBD2	TGTGCTAGTGGTTTTGAACTAGCGGGAATGAGTGAGCAGTTCTTC	CASGFELAGMSEQFF
TRBJ1-2	TRBV11-2	.	.	TGTGCCAGCAGCTTAGACAGGGGTGATGGCTACACCTTC	CASSLDRGDGYTF
TRBJ2-3	TRBV7-3	.	.	TGTGCCAGCAGTAGAGCGGGCGGGGGCGCTCGGGTAGATACGCAGTATTTT	CASSRAGGGARVDTQYF
TRBJ1-5	TRBV19	.	TRBD1	TGTGCCAGTACCGTTCGACAGGGTGACGGCAATCAGCCCCAGCATTTT	CASTVRQGDGNQPQHF
TRBJ2-2	TRBV14	.	.	TGTGCCAGCAGCCAAGTTCGGGGAAACACCGGGGAGCTGTTTTTT	CASSQVRGNTGELFF
TRBJ1-2	TRBV28	few	TRBD1	TGTGCCAGCAGTCTCTGGGACAGGGGAAGCTATGGCTACACCTTC	CASSLWDRGSYGYTF
TRBJ1-5	TRBV13	.	.	TGTGCCAGCAGCTTACGGGCAGGGGATCAGCCCCAGCATTTT	CASSLRAGDQPQHF
TRBJ2-1	TRBV28	once	.	TGTGCCACCACCACCGGGCCTAACAATGAGCAGTTCTTC	CATTTGPNNEQFF
TRBJ2-2	TRBV4-1	.	TRBD2	TGCGCCAGCAGCCAAGACAAGTCAGTTAGCGGGAGGAACACCGGGGAGCTGTTTTTT	CASSQDKSVSGRNTGELFF
TRBJ2-7	TRBV5-4	few	.	TGTGCCAGCAGCATGGGAGGCTACGAGCAGTACTTC	CASSMGGYEQYF
TRBJ2-7	TRBV5-1	.	.	TGCGCCAGCAGCTTGGATCCCGAACCGGGAACCATACCCGACGAGCAGTACTTC	CASSLDPEPGTIPDEQYF
TRBJ2-7	TRBV9	.	TRBD1	TGTGCCAGCAGCGTAGGGGACAGAGCCTACGAGCAGTACTTC	CASSVGDRAYEQYF
TRBJ2-5	TRBV7-9	.	TRBD1	TGTGCCAGCAGTTCTACAGGGGGTGACGAGACCCAGTACTTC	CASSSTGGDETQYF
TRBJ2-1	TRBV28	.	TRBD1	TGTGCCAGCACCCTCGGGACAGGGGCCTACAATGAGCAGTTCTTC	CASTLGTGAYNEQFF
TRBJ2-2	TRBV10-3	.	TRBD2	TGTGCCATCGGACCGGGACTAGAAGCCGGGGAGCTGTTTTTT	CAIGPGLEAGELFF